Listed here are 2 T cell receptor beta chains from one sample, sequenced in a study of cytomegalovirus exposure and HLA in healthy donors. The PCR made use of 60 Vbeta and 13 Jbeta primers. Sequenced by immunoSEQ multiplex PCR; TCRdb stores in-frame clones only, minus some. The table has about 150,000 clones, roughly 80% seen once. The sequencing input was PBMCs. These receptors all come from a woman aged 30 to 39 in good health and CMV-seronegative.

This clone was counted once. The chain joins TRBV4-3 to TRBJ2-2; TRBD2 matches 8 bases. CDR1 is LGHNA and CDR2 is YSLEER in the germline V gene. The CDR3 consists of 15 residues. V shed 1 base, J shed 6 bases, and the junction held 4 bases outside the gene matches. The CDR3 nucleotides read TGCGCCAGCAGCCAAGGGACTAGCCTCCCCGGGGAGCTGTTTTTT. Translating gives CASSQGTSLPGELFF.

This chain connects TRBV6-5 to TRBJ2-2; D may be TRBD1 (6 bases). Germline V gives CDR1 MNHEY, CDR2 SVGAGI. V shed 6 bases and J shed 3 bases, with 8 bases lying between them. The CDR3 sequence is 13 residues long. CDR3 coding DNA: TGTGCCAGCAGGGGACACTACACCGGGGAGCTGTTTTTT. The encoded protein is CASRGHYTGELFF.